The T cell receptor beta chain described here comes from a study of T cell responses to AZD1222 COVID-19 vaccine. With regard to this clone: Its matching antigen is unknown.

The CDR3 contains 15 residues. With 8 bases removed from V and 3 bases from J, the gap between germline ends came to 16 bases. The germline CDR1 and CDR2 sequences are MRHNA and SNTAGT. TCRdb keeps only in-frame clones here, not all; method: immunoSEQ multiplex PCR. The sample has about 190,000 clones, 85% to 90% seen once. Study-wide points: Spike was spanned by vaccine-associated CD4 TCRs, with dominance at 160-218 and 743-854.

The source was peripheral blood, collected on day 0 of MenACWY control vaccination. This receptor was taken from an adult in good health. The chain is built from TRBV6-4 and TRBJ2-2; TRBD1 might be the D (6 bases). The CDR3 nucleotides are TGTGCCAGCTCCCCTCGCGGACAGTACACCGGGGAGCTGTTTTTT. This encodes CASSPRGQYTGELFF.